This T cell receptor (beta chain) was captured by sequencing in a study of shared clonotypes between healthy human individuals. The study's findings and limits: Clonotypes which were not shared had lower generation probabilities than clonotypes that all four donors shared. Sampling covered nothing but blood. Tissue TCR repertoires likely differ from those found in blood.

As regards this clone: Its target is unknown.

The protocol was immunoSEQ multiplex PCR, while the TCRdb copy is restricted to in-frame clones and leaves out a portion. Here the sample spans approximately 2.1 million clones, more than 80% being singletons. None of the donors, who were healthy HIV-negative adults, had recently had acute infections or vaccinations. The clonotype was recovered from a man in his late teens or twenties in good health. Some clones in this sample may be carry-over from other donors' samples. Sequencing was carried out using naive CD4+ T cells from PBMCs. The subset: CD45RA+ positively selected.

The CDR3 DNA follows: TGTGCCAGCAGCTCTTTTGCTAGCAATCAGCCCCAGCATTTT. It encodes CASSSFASNQPQHF. The rearrangement uses TRBV7-9 and TRBJ1-5; D call uncertain. Germline values: CDR1 SEHNR, CDR2 FQNEAQ (reference sequence). Trimming removed 4 bases at V and 0 bases at J, with 7 bases between. The CDR3 runs 14 residues.